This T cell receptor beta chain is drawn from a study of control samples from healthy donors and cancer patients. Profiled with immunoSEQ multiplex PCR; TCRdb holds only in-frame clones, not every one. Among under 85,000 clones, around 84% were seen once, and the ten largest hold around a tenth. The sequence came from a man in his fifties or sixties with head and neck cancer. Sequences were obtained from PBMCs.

The CDR3 DNA reads as TGCAGTCCCAGGAAGGAAGAGACCCAGTACTTC. It translates to CSPRKEETQYF. The chain couples TRBV20-1 to TRBJ2-5; D is undetermined. V dropped 8 bases and J dropped 3 bases, with 10 bases sitting between them. CDR1 is DFQATT and CDR2 is SNEGSKA in the germline V gene (reference sequence). The CDR3 loop spans 11 amino acids.